This T cell receptor (beta chain) is from a study of blood T cell repertoires in COVID-19. Across the study: The United States, Italy and Spain provided the acute and convalescent COVID-19 samples. T cells, B-cell-depleted T cells, or PBMCs provided the cDNA or gDNA that served as material.

In the original workflow: Researchers report that nucleated cell counts were estimated from reference gene primer amplification. Repertoires were generated with immunoSEQ multiplex PCR, while TCRdb's copy carries only in-frame clones and drops some. V, J and clone size reflect that table, while D and trimming were determined from the DNA. The profile shows fewer than 250,000 clones, 65% to 85% of them singletons. Germline V lookup: CDR1 MNHEY, CDR2 SMNVEV (reference sequence). Trimming took 8 bases from V and 2 from J, leaving 10 bases between them. The CDR3 loop spans 12 amino acids. This chain joins TRBV27 and TRBJ2-7, with D tentatively TRBD1 (5 bases). Sequencing was done on a sample of peripheral blood. This TCR was sampled from a woman in her forties or fifties with acute or convalescent COVID-19. Here the CDR3 DNA reads TGTGCCAGCTCGGACAACACCTACGAGCAGTACTTC. It is translated as CASSDNTYEQYF.